The 14 T cell receptor beta chains presented below share a single source sample, sequenced in a study of blood T cell repertoires in COVID-19. The repertoire was sequenced with immunoSEQ multiplex PCR; TCRdb's copy has only in-frame clones and lacks some. The sample lists around 200,000 clones, more than 65% seen once, with under 3% in the top ten. Sequencing was performed on peripheral blood. These TCRs come from a human donor with acute or convalescent COVID-19. The donor label of this sample is uncertain.

CDR3 loop: CASSYEGGRDEQFF. CDR3 nucleotides: TGTGCCAGCAGTTACGAAGGGGGAAGGGATGAGCAGTTCTTC. V gene TRBV6-5 combines with J gene TRBJ2-1, with D possibly being TRBD1 (6 bases). This CDR3 is 14 amino acids long. Germline CDR1 reads MNHEY; CDR2 reads SVGAGI. V dropped 2 bases and J dropped 8 bases, with 13 bases sitting between them.

This sequence joins TRBV6-5 and TRBJ1-3; D gene ambiguous. The CDR3 totals 15 residues. Trimming shortened V by 2 bases and J by 0 bases, and 8 bases separated the two germline ends. CDR1 MNHEY and CDR2 SVGAGI come from the germline V gene. The CDR3 region is CASSYARDSGNTIYF. The CDR3 DNA follows: TGTGCCAGCAGTTACGCTAGAGACTCTGGAAACACCATATATTTT.

For this clone: The same CDR3 is also encoded by other DNA sequences in this sample. The genes are TRBV11-2 and TRBJ2-7; 7 bases are shared with TRBD2. J gave up 0 bases and V 4 bases, and 0 bases lay outside the gene matches. Germline lookup yields CDR1 SGHAT and CDR2 FQNNGV. The CDR3 runs 13 residues. CDR3 loop: CASSWGGSYEQYF. CDR3 in DNA: TGTGCCAGCAGCTGGGGGGGCTCCTACGAGCAGTACTTC. Filled out from reference TRBV11-2 and TRBJ2-7, the complete variable domain reads EAGVAQSPRYKIIEKRQSVAFWCNPISGHATLYWYQQILGQGPKLLIQFQNNGVVDDSQLPKDRFSAERLKGVDSTLKIQPAKLEDSAVYLCASSWGGSYEQYFGPGTRLTVT.

V usage is TRBV2 and J usage is TRBJ1-1, with D hard to call. This CDR3 comprises 14 residues. The V gene lost 6 bases and the J gene lost 3 bases, with 14 bases spanning the gap. Per the germline V gene, CDR1 is SNHLY and CDR2 is FYNNEI. The CDR3 nucleotides are TGTGCCAGCAGCCCACAGAAGATTCACACTGAAGCTTTCTTT. This encodes CASSPQKIHTEAFF.

The chain links TRBV2 to TRBJ2-3; D unresolved. The V end lost 6 bases, the J end lost 1 base, and 11 bases lay between the germline ends. This CDR3 region has 14 residues. Looked up from germline, CDR1 is SNHLY and CDR2 is FYNNEI. The CDR3 nucleotides read TGTGCCAGCAGGCCACCCGAGGGCACAGATACGCAGTATTTT. It translates to CASRPPEGTDTQYF.

The rearrangement links TRBV10-1 to TRBJ1-2, with 7 bases matching TRBD1. V was pared by 5 bases and J by 2 bases, with 2 bases of the junction left unmatched. CDR3 length equals 13 residues. Germline V lookup: CDR1 WNHNN, CDR2 SYGVQD (reference sequence). The CDR3 is CASSPTGNYGYTF. CDR3 bases: TGCGCCAGCAGTCCGACAGGGAACTATGGCTACACCTTC.

This clone has a single count. The chain carries TRBV19 and TRBJ1-2; 7 bases align to TRBD1. Trimming at V came to 1 base and at J to 0 bases, leaving 5 bases not matched to a gene. This CDR3 has 16 residues. The germline CDR1 and CDR2 sequences are LNHDA and SQIVND (reference sequence). CDR3 in DNA: TGTGCCAGTAGTATAGCTCGGGACAGTTCTAACTATGGCTACACCTTC. Translation: CASSIARDSSNYGYTF.

This clone has a handful of counts. The chain couples TRBV15 to TRBJ1-4; 7 nucleotides agree with TRBD1. After removal of 1 base from V and 4 bases from J, the junction contained 0 bases not matched to a gene. This CDR3 is 14 amino acids long. Germline lookup yields CDR1 LNHNV and CDR2 YYDKDF (reference sequence). The CDR3 is CATSRGDSNEKLFF. CDR3 coding DNA: TGTGCCACCAGCAGAGGGGACAGTAATGAAAAACTGTTTTTT. Filled out from reference TRBV15 and TRBJ1-4, the complete variable domain reads DAMVIQNPRYQVTQFGKPVTLSCSQTLNHNVMYWYQQKSSQAPKLLFHYYDKDFNNEADTPDNFQSRRPNTSFCFLDIRSPGLGDTAMYLCATSRGDSNEKLFFGSGTQLSVL.

The rearrangement uses TRBV6-5 and TRBJ1-5, with a tentative D call TRBD1 (6 bases). The CDR3 totals 14 residues. Germline loops: CDR1 MNHEY, CDR2 SVGAGI. Trimming left V 10 bases short and J 4 bases short, with 17 bases between. The CDR3 DNA is TGTGCCACCCTGCAAGGGGGGGGGAATCAGCCCCAGCATTTT. Amino acids: CATLQGGGNQPQHF.

This sequence joins TRBV6-1 and TRBJ1-5; unclear D gene. Per germline, CDR1 MNHNS and CDR2 SASEGT. This CDR3 has 14 amino acids. V shed 2 bases and J shed 0 bases, with 5 bases lying between them. CDR3 DNA: TGTGCCAGCAGTGAAACACATAGCAATCAGCCCCAGCATTTT. It yields the protein CASSETHSNQPQHF.

This clone has only one observation. V gene TRBV12-3 or TRBV12-4 combines with J gene TRBJ2-7; D perhaps matches TRBD1 (6 bases). V lost 5 bases and J lost 3, with 8 bases in between. The CDR3 is 12 residues long. The CDR3 bases are TGTGCCAGCAGTGGGACAAACTACGAGCAGTACTTC. Translating gives CASSGTNYEQYF.

The V and J genes are TRBV25-1 and TRBJ2-7; 10 nucleotides align to TRBD1. There are 16 residues in the CDR3. Unmatched junction bases numbered 5, after V lost 0 bases and J lost 3 bases. Germline CDR1 MGHDK, CDR2 SYGVNS. The CDR3 spells CASSEYRTGGDYEQYF. In nucleotides, the CDR3 is TGTGCCAGCAGTGAATATAGGACAGGGGGGGACTACGAGCAGTACTTC.

The rearrangement links TRBV7-2 to TRBJ2-1; 7 positions match TRBD2. From germline, CDR1 is SGHTA and CDR2 FQGNSA. The CDR3 contains 15 residues. The ends lost 5 bases at V and 6 bases at J; junction bases unmatched: 10. The CDR3 here is CASSKTGGSGNEQFF. The CDR3, as DNA: TGTGCCAGCAGCAAGACGGGGGGAAGTGGCAATGAGCAGTTCTTC. Full variable domain (remainder filled in from reference TRBV7-2 and TRBJ2-1): GAGVSQSPSNKVTEKGKDVELRCDPISGHTALYWYRQSLGQGLEFLIYFQGNSAPDKSGLPSDRFSAERTGGSVSTLTIQRTQQEDSAVYLCASSKTGGSGNEQFFGPGTRLTVL.

This chain links TRBV7-3 with TRBJ2-3, with TRBD2 matching over 9 bases. V lost 4 bases and J lost 6; bases outside the gene matches: 11. CDR3 length equals 16 residues. The germline V gene has CDR1 SGHTA and CDR2 FQGTGA. The chain's CDR3 is CASSSPGGRAVDTQYF. In DNA, the CDR3 is TGTGCCAGCAGCTCGCCCGGCGGGAGGGCCGTGGATACGCAGTATTTT. Full variable domain (rest looked up from reference TRBV7-3 and TRBJ2-3): GAGVSQTPSNKVTEKGKYVELRCDPISGHTALYWYRQSLGQGPEFLIYFQGTGAADDSGLPNDRFFAVRPEGSVSTLKIQRTERGDSAVYLCASSSPGGRAVDTQYFGPGTRLTVL.